One T cell receptor beta chain is described in this entry. Its recognized antigen is unknown. No quality values exist for individual bases; no much larger clone is one base distant. TCRbeta CDR3 regions were amplified from genomic DNA by means of the immunoSEQ Assay, a bias-controlled multiplex PCR. In the original analysis: The number of nucleated cells in each sample was estimated from the amplification of reference gene primers within the assay. Sequence reads were collapsed and filtered to measure the absolute abundance of every unique TCRbeta CDR3 rearrangement. For each sample, productive Simpson clonality was calculated as the square root of Simpson's diversity index across productive rearrangements. TCRdb holds this immuneACCESS table with in-frame rearrangements only. Some clones are missing; in checked studies, unresolved V genes explain under half, and the rest has no known cause. V, J and clone size are those of that table, while D and trimming were read from the DNA. In all, the sample holds a few hundred thousand clones, and approximately 86% of those were seen once. The biggest ten clones account for about 8.9% of the sample.

Inclusive of the bounding cysteine and phenylalanine, the CDR3 is 13 residues long. Only the CDR3 part of the read is kept: 39 bases, read in frame from the first base. CDR1 and CDR2 (SGDLS, YYNGEE) derive from the germline V gene. V is cut by 0 bases and J by 8 bases, and the space between the germline ends is 9 bases. These data originate in a study of blood T cell repertoires in COVID-19 (dated by TCRdb to the early 2020s). Background for the entire study: Collaborator samples came from the United States, Italy and Spain and covered acute and convalescent phases of COVID-19. The samples were drawn from two sources: the first 160 participants of the ongoing ImmuneRACE study, and 1,200 or so subjects contributed by 6 global collaborators. The repertoires were released in a freely available public database intended as a resource for research on the immune response to SARS-CoV-2. Nearly every sample came with metadata listing a de-identified subject ID, COVID-19 status, age in years and sex. Where available, HLA class I and class II types were taken from metadata supplied by the sample provider and were not determined by assay-based typing. Subjects who had been exposed to COVID-19, were actively infected with it, or had recovered from it provided the deeply sampled blood TCRbeta repertoires that made up the dataset. The prospective study material was composed of cDNA or gDNA derived from T cells, B-cell-depleted T cells, or PBMCs. Study-wide conclusions, independent of this receptor: How much clinical and demographic metadata was included differed by source and by participant, and the metadata was provided uncurated.

Participants in the prospective study were aged roughly 18 to 95 years, lived in approximately 26 United States geographic areas, and enrolled through a virtual design. Cohort assignment in the prospective study relied on participant-reported clinical history from a screening survey and a study questionnaire. ImmuneRACE Cohort 3 recovered participants were defined by two consecutive negative NP/OP PCR tests, healthcare professional clearance, or symptom resolution. Each participant in the prospective study had whole blood, serum and a nasopharyngeal or oropharyngeal swab collected by mobile phlebotomists. Prospective study participants could optionally give additional blood draws and questionnaires over an approximately 2-month period. Prospective study blood samples were shipped either frozen or at room temperature before DNA extraction.

This chain is built from TRBV9 and TRBJ2-1; confidence is insufficient to name the D gene. This TCR came from a woman under 30 who had recovered from COVID-19. Sequencing was carried out using PBMCs or T cells enriched from blood (not recorded which). In nucleotide form, the sequence is TGTGCCAGCAGCGTAGCTAATACTCATGAGCAGTTCTTC. It specifies CASSVANTHEQFF.